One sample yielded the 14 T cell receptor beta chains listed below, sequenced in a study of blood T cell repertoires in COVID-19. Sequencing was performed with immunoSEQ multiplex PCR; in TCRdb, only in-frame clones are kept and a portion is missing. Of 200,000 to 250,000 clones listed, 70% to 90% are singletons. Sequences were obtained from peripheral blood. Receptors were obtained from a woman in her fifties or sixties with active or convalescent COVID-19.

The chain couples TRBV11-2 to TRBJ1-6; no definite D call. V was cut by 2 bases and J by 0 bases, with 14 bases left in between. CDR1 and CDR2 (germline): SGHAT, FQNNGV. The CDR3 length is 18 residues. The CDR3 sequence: CASSLSLLLSSYNSPLHF. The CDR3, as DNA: TGTGCCAGCAGCTTATCTTTGCTCCTGAGCTCCTATAATTCACCCCTCCACTTT.

DNA of the CDR3: TGCGCCAGCAGCCAAGATCGGGGCACTGAAGCTTTCTTT. It codes for CASSQDRGTEAFF. This chain joins TRBV4-1 and TRBJ1-1; no clear D. Per germline, CDR1 MGHRA and CDR2 YSYEKL. The CDR3 consists of 13 residues. The ends were cut back, 0 bases at V and 4 bases at J, with 6 bases in the middle.

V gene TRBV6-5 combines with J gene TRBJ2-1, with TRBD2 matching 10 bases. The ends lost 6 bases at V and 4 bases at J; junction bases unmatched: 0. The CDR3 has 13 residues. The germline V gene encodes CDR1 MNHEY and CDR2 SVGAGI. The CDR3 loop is CASRLAGYNEQFF. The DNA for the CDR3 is TGTGCCAGCAGACTAGCGGGATACAATGAGCAGTTCTTC.

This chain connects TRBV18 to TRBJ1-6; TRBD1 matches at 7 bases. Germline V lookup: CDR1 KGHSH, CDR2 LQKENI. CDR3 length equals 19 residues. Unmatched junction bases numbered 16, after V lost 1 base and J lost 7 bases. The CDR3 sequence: CASSPRPPSGTDLNSPLHF. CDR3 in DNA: TGTGCCAGCTCACCACGACCTCCGTCGGGGACAGACCTCAATTCACCCCTCCACTTT.

The CDR3 sequence: CASISRQGNQPQHF. The CDR3 region has the DNA TGTGCCAGCATCTCCCGACAGGGCAATCAGCCCCAGCATTTT. The rearrangement joins TRBV6-5 to TRBJ1-5; tentative D call: TRBD1 (6 bases). Trimming removed 7 bases at V and 2 bases at J, with 12 bases between. CDR1 and CDR2 (germline): MNHEY, SVGAGI. This CDR3 region has 14 residues.

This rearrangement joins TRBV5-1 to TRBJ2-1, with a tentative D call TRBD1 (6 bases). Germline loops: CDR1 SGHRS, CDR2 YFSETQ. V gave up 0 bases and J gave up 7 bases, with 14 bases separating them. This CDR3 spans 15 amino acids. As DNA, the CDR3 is TGCGCCAGCAGCTTGGGCCCGCCAGGGACAAATGAGCAGTTCTTC. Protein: CASSLGPPGTNEQFF.

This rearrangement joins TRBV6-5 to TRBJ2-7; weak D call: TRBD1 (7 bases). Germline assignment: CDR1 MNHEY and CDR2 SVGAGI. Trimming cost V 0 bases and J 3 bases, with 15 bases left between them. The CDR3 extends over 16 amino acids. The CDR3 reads CASSYSTGRGVYEQYF. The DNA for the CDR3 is TGTGCCAGCAGTTACTCGACCGGCAGGGGGGTCTACGAGCAGTACTTC.

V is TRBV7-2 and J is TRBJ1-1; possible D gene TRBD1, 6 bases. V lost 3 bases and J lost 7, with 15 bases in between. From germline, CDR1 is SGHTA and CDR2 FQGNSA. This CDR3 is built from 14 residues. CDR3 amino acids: CASSFYRAESEAFF. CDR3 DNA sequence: TGTGCCAGCAGCTTTTACAGGGCTGAGAGTGAAGCTTTCTTT.

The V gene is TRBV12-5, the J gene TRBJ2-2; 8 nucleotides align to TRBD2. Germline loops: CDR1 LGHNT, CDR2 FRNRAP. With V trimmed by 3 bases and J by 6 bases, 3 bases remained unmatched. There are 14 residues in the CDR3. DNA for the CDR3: TGTGCTAGTGGTTTCAGCGGGGGTCCCGGGGAGCTGTTTTTT. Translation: CASGFSGGPGELFF.

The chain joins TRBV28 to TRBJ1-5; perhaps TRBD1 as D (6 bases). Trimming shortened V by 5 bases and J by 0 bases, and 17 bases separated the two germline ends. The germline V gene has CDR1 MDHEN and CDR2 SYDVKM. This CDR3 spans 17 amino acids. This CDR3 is CASSAVTGLNSNQPQHF. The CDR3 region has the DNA TGTGCCAGCAGTGCCGTAACAGGGCTAAATAGCAATCAGCCCCAGCATTTT.

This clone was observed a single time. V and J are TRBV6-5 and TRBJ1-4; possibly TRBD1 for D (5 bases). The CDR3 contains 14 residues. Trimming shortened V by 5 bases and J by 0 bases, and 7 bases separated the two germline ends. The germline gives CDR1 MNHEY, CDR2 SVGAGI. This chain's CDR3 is CASSRQPTNEKLFF. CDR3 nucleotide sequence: TGTGCCAGCAGTCGACAGCCAACTAATGAAAAACTGTTTTTT.

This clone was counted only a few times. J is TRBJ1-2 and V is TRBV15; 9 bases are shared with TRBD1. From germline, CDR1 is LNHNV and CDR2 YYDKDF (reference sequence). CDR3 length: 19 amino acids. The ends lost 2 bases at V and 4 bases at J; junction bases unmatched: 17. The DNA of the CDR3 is TGTGCCACCAGCAGATCCCCGGGACAGGGTAGGGGAAGGCCCTATGGCTACACCTTC. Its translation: CATSRSPGQGRGRPYGYTF.

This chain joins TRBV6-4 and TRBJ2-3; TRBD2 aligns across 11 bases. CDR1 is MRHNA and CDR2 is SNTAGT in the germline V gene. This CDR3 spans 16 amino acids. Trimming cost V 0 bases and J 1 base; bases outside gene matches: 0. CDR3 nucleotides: TGTGCCAGCAGTGACTCTAGCGGGGGGGGCACAGATACGCAGTATTTT. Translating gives CASSDSSGGGTDTQYF.

CDR3 nucleotides: TGTGCCAGCAGTTTGCAGTACTATGGCTACACCTTC. Translated, it gives CASSLQYYGYTF. The chain uses TRBV28 and TRBJ1-2; D gene ambiguous. The germline gives CDR1 MDHEN, CDR2 SYDVKM. CDR3 length: 12 residues. Trimming stripped 3 bases from V and 3 bases from J, with 5 bases between.